This T cell receptor beta chain was retrieved from a study of T cell repertoires in cytomegalovirus infection. Study background: Public TCR beta signatures were indicative of both CMV infection and a matching HLA type.

This clonotype was picked up many times. The target antigen is unknown. The CDR3 is 15 residues long. V lost 2 bases to trimming and J lost 5 bases, with 16 bases between them. Germline V gene data show CDR1 as SGHTA and CDR2 as FQGNSA. MiXCR, applied by TCRdb to the reads, yields one record per CDR3 protein. This table holds more than 250,000 distinct CDR3 sequences, 25% found once. The TCR originated in a human donor in good health (CMV status not recorded). Some clones in this sample may be carry-over from other donors' samples. The specimen comprised cultured PBMCs, sampled from culture after CMV antigen stimulation. The genes are TRBV7-2 and TRBJ2-7; D may be TRBD1 or TRBD2 (5 bases each). CDR3 loop: CASSLRGSHLDEQYF. In nucleotides, the CDR3 is TGTGCCAGCAGCTTACGGGGCTCGCACCTAGACGAGCAGTACTTC.